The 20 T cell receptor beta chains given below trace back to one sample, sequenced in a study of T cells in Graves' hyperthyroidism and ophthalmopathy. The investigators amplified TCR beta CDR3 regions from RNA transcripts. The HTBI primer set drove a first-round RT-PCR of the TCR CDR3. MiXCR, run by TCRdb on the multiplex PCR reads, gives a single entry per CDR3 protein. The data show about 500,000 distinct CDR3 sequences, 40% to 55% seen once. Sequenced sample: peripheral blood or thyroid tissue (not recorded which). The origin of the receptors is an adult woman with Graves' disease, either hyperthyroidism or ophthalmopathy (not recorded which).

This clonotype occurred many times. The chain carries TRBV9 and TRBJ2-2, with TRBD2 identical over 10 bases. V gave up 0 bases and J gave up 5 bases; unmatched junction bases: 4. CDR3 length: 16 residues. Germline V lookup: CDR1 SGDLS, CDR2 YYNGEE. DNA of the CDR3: TGTGCCAGCAGCGTAGCTCTAGCGGGAGAAACCGGGGAGCTGTTTTTT. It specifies CASSVALAGETGELFF.

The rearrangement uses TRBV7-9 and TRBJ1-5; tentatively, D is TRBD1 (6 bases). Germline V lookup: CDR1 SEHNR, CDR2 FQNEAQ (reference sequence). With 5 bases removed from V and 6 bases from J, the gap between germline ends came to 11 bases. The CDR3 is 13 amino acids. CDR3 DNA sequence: TGTGCCAGCAGCCGGACAGACGGTCAGCCCCAGCATTTT. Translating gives CASSRTDGQPQHF.

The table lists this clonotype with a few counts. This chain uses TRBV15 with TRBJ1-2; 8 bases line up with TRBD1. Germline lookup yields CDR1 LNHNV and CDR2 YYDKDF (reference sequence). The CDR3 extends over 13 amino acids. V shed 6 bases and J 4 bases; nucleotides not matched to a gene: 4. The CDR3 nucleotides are TGTGCCACCAGAGATGGGACAGGCTATGGCTACACCTTC. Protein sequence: CATRDGTGYGYTF.

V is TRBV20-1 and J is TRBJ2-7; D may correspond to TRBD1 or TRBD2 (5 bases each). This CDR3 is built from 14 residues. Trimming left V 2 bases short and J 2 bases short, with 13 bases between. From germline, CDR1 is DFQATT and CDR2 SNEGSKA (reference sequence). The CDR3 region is CSARLGTQTYEQYF. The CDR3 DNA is TGCAGTGCTAGACTAGGGACCCAAACCTACGAGCAGTACTTC.

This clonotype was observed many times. The CDR3 loop reads CASSDDSSSYEQYF. Written as DNA, the CDR3 is TGTGCCAGCAGTGATGACTCTTCCTCCTACGAGCAGTACTTC. This chain uses TRBV2 with TRBJ2-7; no definite D call. The germline V gene encodes CDR1 SNHLY and CDR2 FYNNEI. The ends were cut back, 3 bases at V and 0 bases at J, with 9 bases in the middle. The CDR3 length is 14 residues.

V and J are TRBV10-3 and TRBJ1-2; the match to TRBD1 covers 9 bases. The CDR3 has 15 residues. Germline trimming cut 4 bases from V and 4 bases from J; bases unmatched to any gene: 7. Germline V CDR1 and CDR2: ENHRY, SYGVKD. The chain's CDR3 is CAISAGQGGSYGYTF. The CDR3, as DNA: TGTGCCATCAGTGCGGGACAGGGTGGTAGCTATGGCTACACCTTC.

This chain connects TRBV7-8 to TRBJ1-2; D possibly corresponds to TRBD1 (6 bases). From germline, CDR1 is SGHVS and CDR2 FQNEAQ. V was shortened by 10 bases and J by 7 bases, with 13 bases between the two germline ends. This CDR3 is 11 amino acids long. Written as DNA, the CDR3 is TGTGCCACCGTACAGGGAAGTGGCTACACCTTC. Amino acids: CATVQGSGYTF.

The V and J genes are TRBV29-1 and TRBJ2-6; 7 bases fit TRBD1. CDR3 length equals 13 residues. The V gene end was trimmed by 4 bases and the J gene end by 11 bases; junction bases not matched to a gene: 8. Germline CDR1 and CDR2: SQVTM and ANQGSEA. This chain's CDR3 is CSVAPGTAYVLTF. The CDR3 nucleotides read TGCAGCGTTGCCCCCGGGACAGCCTACGTCCTGACTTTC.

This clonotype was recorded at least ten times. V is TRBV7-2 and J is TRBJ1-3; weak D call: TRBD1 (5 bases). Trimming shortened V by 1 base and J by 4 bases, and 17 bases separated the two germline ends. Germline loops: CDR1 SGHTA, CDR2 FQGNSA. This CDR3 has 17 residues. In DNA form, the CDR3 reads TGTGCCAGCAGCTTAGGACAGCCGGCTTGGGGGGGAAACACCATATATTTT. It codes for CASSLGQPAWGGNTIYF.

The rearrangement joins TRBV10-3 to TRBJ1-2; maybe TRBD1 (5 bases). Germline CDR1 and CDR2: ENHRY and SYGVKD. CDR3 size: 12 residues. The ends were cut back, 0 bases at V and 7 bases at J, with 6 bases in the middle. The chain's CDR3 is CAISESGVGYTF. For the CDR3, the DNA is TGTGCCATCAGTGAGTCAGGGGTTGGCTACACCTTC.

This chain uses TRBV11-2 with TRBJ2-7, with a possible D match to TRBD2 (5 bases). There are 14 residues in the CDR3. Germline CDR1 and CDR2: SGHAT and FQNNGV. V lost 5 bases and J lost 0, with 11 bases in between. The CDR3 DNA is TGTGCCAGCAGCCAAGTAGACTACTCCTACGAGCAGTACTTC. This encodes CASSQVDYSYEQYF.

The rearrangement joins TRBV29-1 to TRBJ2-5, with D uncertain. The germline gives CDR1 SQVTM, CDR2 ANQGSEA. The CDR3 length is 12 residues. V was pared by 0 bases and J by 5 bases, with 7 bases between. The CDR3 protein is CSVEDGVETQYF. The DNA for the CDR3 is TGCAGCGTTGAAGATGGGGTGGAGACCCAGTACTTC.

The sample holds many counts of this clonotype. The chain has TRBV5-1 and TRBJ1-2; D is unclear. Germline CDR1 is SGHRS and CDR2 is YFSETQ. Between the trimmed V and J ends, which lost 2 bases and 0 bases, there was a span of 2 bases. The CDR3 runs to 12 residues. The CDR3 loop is CASSLTNYGYTF. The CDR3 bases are TGCGCCAGCAGCTTAACTAACTATGGCTACACCTTC. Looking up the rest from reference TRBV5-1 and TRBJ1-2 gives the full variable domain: KAGVTQTPRYLIKTRGQQVTLSCSPISGHRSVSWYQQTPGQGLQFLFEYFSETQRNKGNFPGRFSGRQFSNSRSEMNVSTLELGDSALYLCASSLTNYGYTFGSGTRLTVV.

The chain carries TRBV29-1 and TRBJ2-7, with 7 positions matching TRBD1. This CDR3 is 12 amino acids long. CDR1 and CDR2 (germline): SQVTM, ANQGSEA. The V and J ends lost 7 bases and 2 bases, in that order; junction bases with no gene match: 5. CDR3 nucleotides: TGCAGCGCCCTACAGGGGACCTACGAGCAGTACTTC. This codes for CSALQGTYEQYF.

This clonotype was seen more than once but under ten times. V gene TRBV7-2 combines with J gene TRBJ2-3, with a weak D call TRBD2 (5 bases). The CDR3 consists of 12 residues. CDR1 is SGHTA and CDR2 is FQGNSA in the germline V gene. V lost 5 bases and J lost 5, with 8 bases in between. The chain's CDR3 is CASSGSGDTQYF. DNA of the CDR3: TGTGCCAGCAGCGGGAGCGGAGATACGCAGTATTTT.

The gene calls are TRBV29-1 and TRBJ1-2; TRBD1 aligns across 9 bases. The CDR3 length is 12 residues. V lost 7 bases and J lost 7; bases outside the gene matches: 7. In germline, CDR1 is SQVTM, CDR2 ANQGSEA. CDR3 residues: CSGYRGLAGYTF. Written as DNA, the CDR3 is TGCAGCGGATACAGGGGGCTAGCTGGCTACACCTTC.

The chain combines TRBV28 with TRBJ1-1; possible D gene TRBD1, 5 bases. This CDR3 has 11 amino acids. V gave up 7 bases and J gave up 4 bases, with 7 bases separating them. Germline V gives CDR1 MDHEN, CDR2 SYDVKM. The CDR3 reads CASIGGTEAFF. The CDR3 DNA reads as TGTGCCAGCATCGGGGGCACTGAAGCTTTCTTT.

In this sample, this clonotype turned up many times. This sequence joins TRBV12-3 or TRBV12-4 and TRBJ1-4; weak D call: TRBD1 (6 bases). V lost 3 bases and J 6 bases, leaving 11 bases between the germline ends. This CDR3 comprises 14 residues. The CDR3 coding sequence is TGTGCCAGCAGTTTCCGGGGGCTAGATGAAAAACTGTTTTTT. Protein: CASSFRGLDEKLFF.

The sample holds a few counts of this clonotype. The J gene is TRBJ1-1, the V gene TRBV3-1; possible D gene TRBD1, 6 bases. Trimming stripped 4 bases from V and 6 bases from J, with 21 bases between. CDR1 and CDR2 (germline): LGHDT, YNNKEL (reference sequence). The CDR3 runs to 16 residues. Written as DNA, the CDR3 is TGTGCCAGCAGCCTAAAATTCAGGGACACGAAGGCTGAAGCTTTCTTT. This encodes CASSLKFRDTKAEAFF.

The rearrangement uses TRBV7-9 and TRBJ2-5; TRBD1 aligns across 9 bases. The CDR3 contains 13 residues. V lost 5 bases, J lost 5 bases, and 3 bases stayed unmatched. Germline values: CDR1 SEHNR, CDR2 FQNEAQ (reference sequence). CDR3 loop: CASSHGQGETQYF. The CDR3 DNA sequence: TGTGCCAGCAGCCATGGACAGGGGGAGACCCAGTACTTC.